Ten or more counts support the clone carrying this TCR beta chain. Its antigen is undetermined. This sample was included in a study of CD8 T cells in ankylosing spondylitis. In making TCR beta libraries, quantitative 5'-RACE with molecular barcodes was used. TCRdb re-called the 5' RACE reads with MiXCR, one entry per CDR3 protein. Of about 240,000 distinct CDR3 sequences listed, 8.6% were seen once; the top ten hold almost 7%. Study observations and caveats: Prior literature has documented some motif variants in synovial fluid and blood from reactive arthritis. What seemed typical of ankylosing spondylitis blood was a TCR beta motif built from about 8 highly homologous variants.

Germline V lookup: CDR1 SGHRS, CDR2 YFSETQ. The CDR3 extends over 15 amino acids. V lost 0 bases to trimming and J lost 5 bases, with 13 bases between them. The origin of this receptor is a male donor with ankylosing spondylitis or in good health (not recorded which). The chain has TRBV5-1 and TRBJ2-3; D not resolved. The source material was blood, either unsorted or a sorted T cell fraction (not recorded which). This CDR3 reads CASSLVRSGEDTQYF. Here the CDR3 DNA reads TGCGCCAGCAGCTTGGTTCGAAGTGGGGAAGATACGCAGTATTTT.